Listed here are 16 T cell receptor beta chains from one sample, sequenced in a study of PD-L1 blockade in urothelial cancer. Profiling relied on immunoSEQ multiplex PCR, and the TCRdb table lists in-frame clones only, not all of them. The sample yields 25,000 to 30,000 clones, around nine tenths seen once. Sequencing was performed on PBMCs, taken around atezolizumab (anti-PD-L1) treatment. The receptor source for this set is a man in his fifties with urothelial cancer.

In its sample, this clone was seen a few times. V is TRBV6-5 and J is TRBJ1-2, with D possibly being TRBD1 (5 bases). CDR1 is MNHEY, CDR2 SVGAGI, per germline. V was cut by 0 bases and J by 1 base, with 9 bases left in between. This CDR3 is 15 amino acids long. The CDR3 DNA sequence: TGTGCCAGCAGTTACTCGGCAGGGATTAACTATGGCTACACCTTC. As protein: CASSYSAGINYGYTF.

The chain is built from TRBV9 and TRBJ2-3; TRBD1 is a possible D gene (6 bases). The V end was cut by 6 bases, the J end by 3 bases, with 17 bases between. This CDR3 has 15 amino acids. The V gene's germline CDR1 is SGDLS and CDR2 YYNGEE. CDR3 sequence (DNA): TGTGCCAGCAACCCGTCGGGACAAGCAACAGATACGCAGTATTTT. Protein product: CASNPSGQATDTQYF.

The V and J genes are TRBV5-1 and TRBJ2-5, with TRBD2 matching 7 bases. Per the germline V gene, CDR1 is SGHRS and CDR2 is YFSETQ. The CDR3 sequence is 16 residues long. V lost 4 bases to trimming and J lost 5 bases; unmatched junction nucleotides: 14. In DNA, the CDR3 is TGCGCCAGCAGCCTTTTCCTCGGACTAGTAGGCGAGACCCAGTACTTC. This gives the protein CASSLFLGLVGETQYF.

The chain couples TRBV27 to TRBJ2-6, with no clear D. This CDR3 region has 13 residues. Trimming removed 3 bases from V and 4 bases from J, with 4 bases in between. Germline CDR1 is MNHEY and CDR2 is SMNVEV (reference sequence). The CDR3 region has the DNA TGTGCCAGCAGTTTTGCGGGGGCCAACGTCCTGACTTTC. This sequence encodes CASSFAGANVLTF.

This clone has a handful of counts. The chain recombines TRBV6-1 with TRBJ1-4; 8 bases line up with TRBD1. This CDR3 is built from 14 residues. Germline assignment: CDR1 MNHNS and CDR2 SASEGT. The junction had 2 bases not matched to a gene; V was cut back by 1 base and J by 7 bases. The DNA of the CDR3 is TGTGCCAGCAGTGAAGGGACAGGGTTTGAAAAACTGTTTTTT. Amino acids: CASSEGTGFEKLFF.

Only one count was recorded for this clone. In the same sample, other DNA sequences code for this CDR3. This chain links TRBV5-1 with TRBJ2-1, with 7 bases that match TRBD2. The V gene's germline CDR1 is SGHRS and CDR2 YFSETQ. The CDR3 is 12 residues long. J gave up 9 bases and V 2 bases, and 2 bases lay outside the gene matches. CDR3 loop: CASSFGGGEQFF. Here the CDR3 DNA reads TGCGCCAGCAGCTTTGGGGGGGGTGAGCAGTTCTTC. The variable domain in full, completed from reference TRBV5-1 and TRBJ2-1, reads KAGVTQTPRYLIKTRGQQVTLSCSPISGHRSVSWYQQTPGQGLQFLFEYFSETQRNKGNFPGRFSGRQFSNSRSEMNVSTLELGDSALYLCASSFGGGEQFFGPGTRLTVL.

This clone has only one observation. The V gene is TRBV14, the J gene TRBJ2-7, with TRBD1 as a possible D gene (6 bases). V lost 3 bases, J lost 2 bases, and 14 bases lay in between. Germline CDR1 SGHDN, CDR2 FVKESK. CDR3 length equals 15 residues. The CDR3 is CASSHPLTGTYEQYF. The DNA for the CDR3 is TGTGCCAGCAGCCACCCTTTAACAGGGACCTACGAGCAGTACTTC. Full variable domain (remainder filled in from reference TRBV14 and TRBJ2-7): EAGVTQFPSHSVIEKGQTVTLRCDPISGHDNLYWYRRVMGKEIKFLLHFVKESKQDESGMPNNRFLAERTGGTYSTLKVQPAELEDSGVYFCASSHPLTGTYEQYFGPGTRLTVT.

The chain links TRBV5-8 to TRBJ2-5, with 8 bases that match TRBD1. Trimming removed 5 bases from V and 5 bases from J; junction bases left unmatched: 11. The CDR3 is made up of 15 amino acids. CDR1 is SGHTS, CDR2 YDEGEE, per germline. CDR3 region: CASRRQGLRGETQYF. CDR3 DNA: TGTGCCAGCAGGCGACAGGGGCTCCGAGGGGAGACCCAGTACTTC.

This chain connects TRBV5-1 to TRBJ1-3; D possibly corresponds to TRBD1 (6 bases). Germline loops: CDR1 SGHRS, CDR2 YFSETQ. The V end was cut by 1 base, the J end by 4 bases, with 9 bases between. The CDR3 is 14 residues long. CDR3 region: CASSLWGLGNTIYF. The CDR3 bases are TGCGCCAGCAGCTTGTGGGGGCTCGGAAACACCATATATTTT.

Only a few counts were recorded for this clone. The chain links TRBV30 to TRBJ1-5; D perhaps matches TRBD1 (5 bases). Germline CDR1 reads GTSNPN; CDR2 reads SVGIG (reference sequence). The CDR3 contains 15 residues. With 0 bases removed from V and 3 bases from J, the gap between germline ends came to 12 bases. This CDR3 reads CAWSVKGLHNQPQHF. The CDR3 DNA reads as TGTGCCTGGAGTGTAAAGGGACTACACAATCAGCCCCAGCATTTT.

This clone showed up just once. The chain recombines TRBV5-1 with TRBJ2-5; 8 nucleotides agree with TRBD1. J lost 5 bases, V lost 0 bases, and 9 bases had no gene match. Germline CDR1 reads SGHRS; CDR2 reads YFSETQ. This CDR3 has 16 amino acids. The CDR3 DNA is TGCGCCAGCAGCTTGGGTGCGACAGGGGTGGTGGAGACCCAGTACTTC. Protein: CASSLGATGVVETQYF.

The chain recombines TRBV5-6 with TRBJ2-5; maybe TRBD2 (5 bases). V was pared by 1 base and J by 7 bases, with 11 bases between. From germline, CDR1 is SGHDT and CDR2 YYEEEE. The CDR3 covers 13 residues. The CDR3 region has the DNA TGTGCCAGCAGCTTGAGCGGACCCGGGACCCAGTACTTC. Translating it yields CASSLSGPGTQYF.

The chain couples TRBV12-5 to TRBJ1-4, with TRBD1 as a possible D gene (6 bases). CDR3 length: 15 amino acids. Trimming shortened V by 1 base and J by 3 bases, and 9 bases separated the two germline ends. Germline values: CDR1 LGHNT, CDR2 FRNRAP. The DNA for the CDR3 is TGTGCTAGTGGTTTGGGGACAGTGGCTAATGAAAAACTGTTTTTT. Its translation is CASGLGTVANEKLFF.

The sample holds a few counts of this clone. The chain is built from TRBV19 and TRBJ1-2; maybe TRBD1 (5 bases). The germline V gene has CDR1 LNHDA and CDR2 SQIVND (reference sequence). The CDR3 has 14 residues. The V gene lost 3 bases and the J gene lost 4 bases, with 12 bases spanning the gap. The DNA of the CDR3 is TGTGCCAGTAGTATTACCCAGGGTGGCTATGGCTACACCTTC. This sequence encodes CASSITQGGYGYTF.

The genes are TRBV4-3 and TRBJ2-1, with 12 bases identical to TRBD2. The germline V gene has CDR1 LGHNA and CDR2 YSLEER. V shed 2 bases and J 8 bases; nucleotides not matched to a gene: 10. The CDR3 is 17 residues long. Written as DNA, the CDR3 is TGCGCCAGCAGCCAATACCCCGGACTAGCGGGAAGGGATGAGCAGTTCTTC. Translating it yields CASSQYPGLAGRDEQFF.

This clone has only one observation. J is TRBJ2-5 and V is TRBV7-9, with 10 bases fitting TRBD2. The junction had 1 base not matched to a gene; V was cut back by 2 bases and J by 1 base. There are 15 residues in the CDR3. The germline gives CDR1 SEHNR, CDR2 FQNEAQ (reference sequence). The CDR3 DNA reads TGTGCCAGCAGCTTATTAGCGGGAGGCCAAGAGACCCAGTACTTC. Protein product: CASSLLAGGQETQYF.